This is a list of T cell receptor beta chains from one sample in a study of beta chain features in type 1 diabetes. The repertoire was sequenced with immunoSEQ multiplex PCR; TCRdb's copy has only in-frame clones and lacks some. This sample has about 370,000 clones; about 10% occur once, and the top ten carry roughly 0.6%. Sequencing was performed on central memory CD4+ T cells from blood. These receptors originate from a man aged 25 to 45 with type 1 diabetes. The CDR3 runs from the conserved cysteine through the conserved F or W. The D gene is left open where the match is weak. Clone sizes are given selectively: once, few, many, or a class where the clone is expanded.

d_call j_call clone_size v_call cdr3_aa cdr3_nt
. TRBJ2-7 few TRBV5-1 CASSRTGTDAYEQYF TGCGCCAGCAGCCGAACCGGGACGGATGCCTACGAGCAGTACTTC
TRBD2 TRBJ2-3 . TRBV19 CASSPRTSGFTDTQYF TGTGCCAGTAGTCCCAGGACTAGCGGCTTCACAGATACGCAGTATTTT
. TRBJ2-5 . TRBV7-2 CASSLRAVSSAEQETQYF TGTGCCAGCAGCTTAAGAGCGGTGTCTAGCGCAGAGCAAGAGACCCAGTACTTC
TRBD2 TRBJ2-3 many TRBV7-9 CASSPPLRLASDTQYF TGTGCCAGCAGCCCACCATTAAGACTAGCGTCGGATACGCAGTATTTT
. TRBJ2-7 . TRBV7-3 CASSLMAGSYEQYF TGTGCCAGCAGCTTAATGGCAGGGTCCTACGAGCAGTACTTC
. TRBJ2-5 medium-sized TRBV5-1 CASSLGTGQGTQYF TGCGCCAGCAGCTTGGGTACGGGTCAGGGGACCCAGTACTTC
. TRBJ2-2 few TRBV14 CASSQGRLLSSAGELFF TGTGCCAGCAGCCAGGGGAGACTACTGTCGTCCGCCGGGGAGCTGTTTTTT
TRBD2 TRBJ2-7 . TRBV23-1 CASPSTRAVSGETYEQYF TGCGCCAGTCCCTCTACCCGCGCGGTGAGCGGGGAAACCTACGAGCAGTACTTC
TRBD1 TRBJ1-4 few TRBV6-5 CASSLRQGADEKLFF TGTGCCAGCAGTTTACGACAGGGGGCCGATGAAAAACTGTTTTTT
TRBD2 TRBJ2-5 few TRBV5-6 CASSLGTRETQYF TGTGCCAGCAGCTTGGGGACTAGAGAGACCCAGTACTTC
. TRBJ1-4 few TRBV7-9 CASSWSGAATNEKLFF TGTGCCAGCAGCTGGTCGGGGGCCGCGACTAATGAAAAACTGTTTTTT
TRBD2 TRBJ2-7 . TRBV20-1 CSARTSNEQYF TGCAGTGCCAGGACTAGTAACGAGCAGTACTTC
. TRBJ1-2 . TRBV5-4 CASSFGREGYTF TGTGCCAGCAGCTTTGGTAGGGAGGGCTACACCTTC
TRBD1 TRBJ1-1 . TRBV19 CASSSPTGGRTEAFF TGTGCCAGTAGTTCGCCGACAGGGGGAAGGACTGAAGCTTTCTTT
. TRBJ2-2 few TRBV5-1 CASSSIPSLLNTGELFF TGCGCCAGCAGCTCAATCCCCAGTCTGTTGAACACCGGGGAGCTGTTTTTT
. TRBJ2-2 . TRBV4-1 CASSQGWGNTGELFF TGCGCCAGCAGCCAAGGGTGGGGCAACACCGGGGAGCTGTTTTTT
TRBD2 TRBJ2-7 few TRBV7-2 CASSLGGLAGGAEQYF TGTGCCAGCAGCTTAGGAGGGCTAGCGGGGGGAGCCGAGCAGTACTTC
TRBD1 TRBJ2-2 . TRBV4-3 CASSREGQAAANTGELFF TGCGCCAGCAGCCGAGAAGGACAGGCCGCCGCGAACACCGGGGAGCTGTTTTTT
. TRBJ2-5 . TRBV11-2 CASSYPGGGDETQYF TGTGCCAGCAGCTACCCAGGTGGGGGAGACGAGACCCAGTACTTC
. TRBJ1-2 many TRBV7-2 CASSLNRGNGYTF TGTGCCAGCAGCTTAAATCGGGGTAATGGCTACACCTTC
. TRBJ2-2 . TRBV27 CASSLGSGSNTGELFF TGTGCCAGCAGTTTAGGTTCGGGATCAAACACCGGGGAGCTGTTTTTT
TRBD1 TRBJ1-1 . TRBV6-5 CASSSSRQGSAFF TGTGCCAGCAGCTCCAGCCGACAGGGGTCAGCTTTCTTT
. TRBJ2-4 . TRBV5-5 CASPRAGGKNIQYF TGTGCCAGCCCCAGGGCAGGGGGGAAAAACATTCAGTACTTC
. TRBJ1-1 few TRBV4-3 CASSQSAGMNTEAFF TGCGCCAGCAGCCAATCCGCGGGAATGAACACTGAAGCTTTCTTT
. TRBJ1-4 . TRBV6-5 CASSYRGRGGSEKLFF TGTGCCAGCAGTTACCGGGGTAGGGGAGGATCCGAAAAACTGTTTTTT
. TRBJ2-3 . TRBV7-2 CASSIGPTDTQYF TGTGCCAGCAGTATAGGGCCCACAGATACGCAGTATTTT
. TRBJ2-4 . TRBV6-1 CASSDTGRAKNIQYF TGTGCCAGCAGTGATACGGGGAGAGCCAAAAACATTCAGTACTTC
TRBD2 TRBJ2-7 few TRBV10-3 CAIRISGRAGYEQYF TGTGCCATCAGGATTAGCGGGAGGGCCGGGTACGAGCAGTACTTC
. TRBJ2-5 . TRBV25-1 CASSVLGGGEQQETQYF TGTGCCAGCAGTGTTTTAGGGGGAGGAGAACAGCAAGAGACCCAGTACTTC
. TRBJ2-7 . TRBV4-2 CASSPKVYEQYF TGTGCCAGCAGCCCTAAGGTCTACGAGCAGTACTTC
. TRBJ2-7 few TRBV6-1 CASSLEWQSYEQYF TGTGCCAGCAGTTTAGAGTGGCAGAGCTACGAGCAGTACTTC
TRBD1 TRBJ1-1 . TRBV28 CASFPWDRGSEAFF TGTGCCAGCTTCCCGTGGGACAGGGGTTCTGAAGCTTTCTTT
. TRBJ2-7 . TRBV30 CACLSGTKTYEQYF TGCGCCTGCCTCTCCGGGACAAAGACCTACGAGCAGTACTTC
. TRBJ1-4 . TRBV11-2 CASSLVPVLVGANEKLFF TGTGCCAGCAGCTTAGTTCCCGTGTTGGTCGGGGCTAATGAAAAACTGTTTTTT
. TRBJ2-3 few TRBV28 CASILGTSTDTQYF TGTGCCAGCATTCTCGGGACTAGCACAGATACGCAGTATTTT
TRBD2 TRBJ2-2 few TRBV7-2 CASSRGLAVTGELFF TGTGCCAGCAGCCGCGGACTAGCGGTGACCGGGGAGCTGTTTTTT
. TRBJ2-3 few TRBV7-9 CASSQNSRTQYF TGTGCCAGCAGTCAGAACTCCCGAACGCAGTATTTT
TRBD1 TRBJ1-5 few TRBV19 CASSRQGGNQPQHF TGTGCCAGTAGTCGACAGGGAGGCAATCAGCCCCAGCATTTT
. TRBJ1-5 . TRBV5-5 CASSLVTDQPQHF TGTGCCAGCAGCTTGGTAACCGATCAGCCCCAGCATTTT
TRBD1 TRBJ1-4 few TRBV28 CASSSPGQGGEKLFF TGTGCCAGCAGTTCGCCGGGACAGGGGGGCGAAAAACTGTTTTTT
. TRBJ2-7 . TRBV27 CASRSNYEQYF TGTGCCAGCAGATCAAACTACGAGCAGTACTTC
. TRBJ2-1 few TRBV21-1 CASSIGNEQFF TGTGCCAGCAGCATCGGAAATGAGCAGTTCTTC
. TRBJ2-1 . TRBV7-8 CASSPLGTTRNEQFF TGTGCCAGCAGCCCCCTTGGGACGACGAGGAATGAGCAGTTCTTC
. TRBJ1-1 few TRBV11-2 CASSLAQGSSQAFF TGTGCCAGCAGCTTAGCCCAGGGTTCGTCCCAAGCTTTCTTT
. TRBJ2-6 many TRBV5-1 CASSGTASSGANVLTF TGCGCCAGCAGTGGTACAGCCAGCTCTGGGGCCAACGTCCTGACTTTC
. TRBJ2-6 many TRBV7-3 CASSPRRAGANVLTF TGTGCCAGCAGCCCGCGACGTGCTGGGGCCAACGTCCTGACTTTC
TRBD2 TRBJ2-7 . TRBV30 CAWSPEAGGYEQYF TGTGCCTGGAGTCCCGAAGCGGGAGGGTACGAGCAGTACTTC
. TRBJ2-2 many TRBV2 CASKAESNTGELFF TGTGCCAGCAAGGCAGAGTCGAACACCGGGGAGCTGTTTTTT
. TRBJ1-3 many TRBV2 CASREDTSGNTIYF TGTGCCAGCAGAGAGGACACCTCTGGAAACACCATATATTTT
. TRBJ2-1 . TRBV5-4 CASSIRVPYNEQFF TGTGCCAGCAGCATCCGGGTTCCCTACAATGAGCAGTTCTTC
. TRBJ2-1 . TRBV11-3 CASSLIGLSNEQFF TGTGCCAGCAGCTTAATAGGACTAAGCAATGAGCAGTTCTTC
TRBD2 TRBJ2-5 . TRBV29-1 CSVEAGDETQYF TGCAGCGTTGAGGCGGGAGACGAGACCCAGTACTTC
. TRBJ1-1 . TRBV28 CASSSLMNTEAFF TGTGCCAGCAGTTCTCTCATGAACACTGAAGCTTTCTTT
TRBD2 TRBJ2-7 . TRBV19 CASSIQGTSGRLGYEQYF TGTGCCAGTAGTATACAGGGGACTAGCGGGAGGCTTGGGTACGAGCAGTACTTC
. TRBJ2-3 many TRBV7-2 CASSLAGGTDTQYF TGTGCCAGCAGCTTAGCGGGAGGCACAGATACGCAGTATTTT
. TRBJ2-1 few TRBV15 CATSRGFKGNEQFF TGTGCCACCAGCAGAGGTTTTAAGGGAAATGAGCAGTTCTTC
. TRBJ2-1 few TRBV5-1 CASSPSGSNNEQFF TGCGCCAGCAGCCCCTCCGGCTCTAACAATGAGCAGTTCTTC